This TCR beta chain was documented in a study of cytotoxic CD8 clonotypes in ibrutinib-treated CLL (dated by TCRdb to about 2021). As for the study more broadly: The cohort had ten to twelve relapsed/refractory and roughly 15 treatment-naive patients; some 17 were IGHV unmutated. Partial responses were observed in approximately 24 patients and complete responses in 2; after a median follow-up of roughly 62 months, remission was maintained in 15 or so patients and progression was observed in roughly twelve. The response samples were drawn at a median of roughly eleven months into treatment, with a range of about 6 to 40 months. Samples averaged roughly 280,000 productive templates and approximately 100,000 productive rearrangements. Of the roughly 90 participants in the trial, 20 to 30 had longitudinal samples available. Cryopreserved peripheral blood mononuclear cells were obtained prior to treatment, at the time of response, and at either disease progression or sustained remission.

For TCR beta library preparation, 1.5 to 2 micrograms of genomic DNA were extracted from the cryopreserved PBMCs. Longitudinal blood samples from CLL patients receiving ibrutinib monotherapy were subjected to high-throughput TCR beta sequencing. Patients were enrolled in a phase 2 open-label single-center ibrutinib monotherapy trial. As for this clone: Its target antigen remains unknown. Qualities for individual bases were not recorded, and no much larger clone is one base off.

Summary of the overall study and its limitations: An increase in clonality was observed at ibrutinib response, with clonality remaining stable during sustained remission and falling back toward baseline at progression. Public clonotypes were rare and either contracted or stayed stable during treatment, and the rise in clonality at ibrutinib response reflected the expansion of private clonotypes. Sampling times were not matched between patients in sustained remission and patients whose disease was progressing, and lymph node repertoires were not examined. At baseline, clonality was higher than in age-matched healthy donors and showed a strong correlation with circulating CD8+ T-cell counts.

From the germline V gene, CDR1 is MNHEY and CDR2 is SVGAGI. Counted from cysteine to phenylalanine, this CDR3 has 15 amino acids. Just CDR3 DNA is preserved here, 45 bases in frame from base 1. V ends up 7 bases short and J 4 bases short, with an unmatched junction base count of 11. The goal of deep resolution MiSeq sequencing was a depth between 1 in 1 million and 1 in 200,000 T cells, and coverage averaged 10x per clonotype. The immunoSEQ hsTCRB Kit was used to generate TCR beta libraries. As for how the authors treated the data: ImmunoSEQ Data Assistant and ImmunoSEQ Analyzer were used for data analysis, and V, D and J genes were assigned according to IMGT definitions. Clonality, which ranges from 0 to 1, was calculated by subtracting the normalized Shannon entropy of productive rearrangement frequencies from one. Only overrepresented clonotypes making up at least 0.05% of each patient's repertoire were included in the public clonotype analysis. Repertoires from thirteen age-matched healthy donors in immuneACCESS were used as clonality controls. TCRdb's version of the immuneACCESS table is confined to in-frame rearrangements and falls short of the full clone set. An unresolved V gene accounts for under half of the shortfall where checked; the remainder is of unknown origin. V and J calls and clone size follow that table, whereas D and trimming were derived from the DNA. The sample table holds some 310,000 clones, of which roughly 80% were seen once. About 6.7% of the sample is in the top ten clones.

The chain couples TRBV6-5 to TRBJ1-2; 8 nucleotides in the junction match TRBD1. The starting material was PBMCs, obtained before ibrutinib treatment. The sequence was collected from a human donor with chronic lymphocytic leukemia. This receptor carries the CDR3 CASTQIRGPGYGYTF. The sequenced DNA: TGTGCCAGCACCCAAATCAGGGGGCCGGGCTATGGCTACACCTTC.